The rows below give T cell receptor beta chains drawn from one sample of a study of blood T cell repertoires in COVID-19. TCRdb's copy holds only in-frame clones and misses some; the assay was immunoSEQ multiplex PCR. This table has roughly 100,000 clones, roughly 90% appearing once. Sequencing was done on a sample of peripheral blood. These receptors all stem from a woman aged 50 to 65 with COVID-19, enrolled during active disease. Both conserved end residues are part of each CDR3. Fields, in order: D gene, clone size, V gene, J gene, CDR3 DNA, CDR3 protein. The D gene is left open where the match is weak. A clone size is listed for some rows: how often the clone was seen (once, few, many), or a class if it is expanded.

d_call: NA; clone_size: NA; v_call: TRBV9; j_call: TRBJ2-2; cdr3_nt: TGTGCCAGCAGCGCGCCCGACAGGGGAGGGGAATTAAACACCGGGGAGCTGTTTTTT; cdr3_aa: CASSAPDRGGELNTGELFF
d_call: NA; clone_size: few; v_call: TRBV30; j_call: TRBJ1-1; cdr3_nt: TGTGCCTGGAGTCTTTGGGCTGTTACGACTGAAGCTTTCTTT; cdr3_aa: CAWSLWAVTTEAFF
d_call: NA; clone_size: NA; v_call: TRBV28; j_call: TRBJ1-5; cdr3_nt: TGTGCCAGCAGTTTTCTGAGTAGCAATCAGCCCCAGCATTTT; cdr3_aa: CASSFLSSNQPQHF
d_call: NA; clone_size: NA; v_call: TRBV7-6; j_call: TRBJ2-3; cdr3_nt: TGTGCCAGCAGCTTAGCGACGCGACTAGACACAGATACGCAGTATTTT; cdr3_aa: CASSLATRLDTDTQYF
d_call: NA; clone_size: NA; v_call: TRBV30; j_call: TRBJ2-7; cdr3_nt: TGTGCCTGGAGGGGCGGAGGGCATCAAGAGCAGTACTTC; cdr3_aa: CAWRGGGHQEQYF
d_call: NA; clone_size: NA; v_call: TRBV30; j_call: TRBJ1-1; cdr3_nt: TGTGCCTGGAGTGTACGGGGAGAAGCTTTCTTT; cdr3_aa: CAWSVRGEAFF
d_call: TRBD2; clone_size: once; v_call: TRBV7-6; j_call: TRBJ2-5; cdr3_nt: TGTGCCAGCAGCTTAGAGGCTTTGCGGGGGGGCCAAGAGACCCAGTACTTC; cdr3_aa: CASSLEALRGGQETQYF
d_call: TRBD1; clone_size: NA; v_call: TRBV28; j_call: TRBJ1-2; cdr3_nt: TGTGCCAGCAACTGGCTGCGACAGGGTCTTTATGGCTACACCTTC; cdr3_aa: CASNWLRQGLYGYTF
d_call: NA; clone_size: once; v_call: TRBV6-6; j_call: TRBJ1-2; cdr3_nt: TGTGCCAGCATCAAAGACACGAACTATGGCTACACCTTC; cdr3_aa: CASIKDTNYGYTF
d_call: TRBD1; clone_size: NA; v_call: TRBV7-9; j_call: TRBJ1-5; cdr3_nt: TGTGCCAGCAGCCGGGCAGGGACAGGGCCCCAGCATTTT; cdr3_aa: CASSRAGTGPQHF
d_call: NA; clone_size: NA; v_call: TRBV5-1; j_call: TRBJ2-2; cdr3_nt: TGCGCCAGCAGCTTGGGAATTAGCAGAGCGAACACCGGGGAGCTGTTTTTT; cdr3_aa: CASSLGISRANTGELFF
d_call: NA; clone_size: few; v_call: TRBV21-1; j_call: TRBJ2-7; cdr3_nt: TGTGCCAGCAGCGACAGACAGATAAACTCCTACGAGCAGTACTTC; cdr3_aa: CASSDRQINSYEQYF
d_call: TRBD1; clone_size: NA; v_call: TRBV27; j_call: TRBJ1-5; cdr3_nt: TGTGCCACCGCAGTAGGGGGCCTTCATCAGCCCCAGCATTTT; cdr3_aa: CATAVGGLHQPQHF
d_call: NA; clone_size: NA; v_call: TRBV28; j_call: TRBJ1-2; cdr3_nt: TGTGCCAGCAGTTTGCCCTTCGGAACCGACTTCTATGGCTACACCTTC; cdr3_aa: CASSLPFGTDFYGYTF
d_call: NA; clone_size: NA; v_call: TRBV7-2; j_call: TRBJ2-1; cdr3_nt: TGTGCCAGCAGCTTAGAGAGTGACAGCTCCTACAATGAGCAGTTCTTC; cdr3_aa: CASSLESDSSYNEQFF
d_call: NA; clone_size: NA; v_call: TRBV21-1; j_call: TRBJ1-2; cdr3_nt: TGTGCCAGCAGCAGTACAGGATTACAAAACTATGGCTACACCTTC; cdr3_aa: CASSSTGLQNYGYTF
d_call: NA; clone_size: NA; v_call: TRBV2; j_call: TRBJ1-6; cdr3_nt: TGTGCCAGCAGTGTAGAGGTCTATAATTCACCCCTCCACTTT; cdr3_aa: CASSVEVYNSPLHF
d_call: TRBD2; clone_size: NA; v_call: TRBV6-5; j_call: TRBJ2-7; cdr3_nt: TGTGCCAGCAGTTGGGGACTAGCCTACGAGCAGTACTTC; cdr3_aa: CASSWGLAYEQYF
d_call: TRBD1; clone_size: NA; v_call: TRBV7-9; j_call: TRBJ1-2; cdr3_nt: TGTGCCAGCAGCTTAGACAGGGGGACGAGTGGCTACACCTTC; cdr3_aa: CASSLDRGTSGYTF
d_call: NA; clone_size: once; v_call: TRBV28; j_call: TRBJ1-2; cdr3_nt: TGTGCCAGCAGTTTAGTAAGAGGAGTAGGCTACACCTTC; cdr3_aa: CASSLVRGVGYTF
d_call: TRBD2; clone_size: NA; v_call: TRBV29-1; j_call: TRBJ2-1; cdr3_nt: TGCAGCGTGCGGACTAGCGGGGGGTCCGATGAGCAGTTCTTC; cdr3_aa: CSVRTSGGSDEQFF
d_call: TRBD1; clone_size: NA; v_call: TRBV7-9; j_call: TRBJ1-1; cdr3_nt: TGTGCCAGCAGCTTTTCGACAGGGAGCTATGATCCCACTGAAGCTTTCTTT; cdr3_aa: CASSFSTGSYDPTEAFF
d_call: NA; clone_size: NA; v_call: TRBV7-2; j_call: TRBJ2-2; cdr3_nt: TGTGCCAGCAGCTTAAAAGGGACTGAGAATACCGGGGAGCTGTTTTTT; cdr3_aa: CASSLKGTENTGELFF
d_call: TRBD1; clone_size: NA; v_call: TRBV6-2/TRBV6-3; j_call: TRBJ1-5; cdr3_nt: TGTGCCAGCAGTCGACAGGGTAATCAGCCCCAGCATTTT; cdr3_aa: CASSRQGNQPQHF
d_call: TRBD2; clone_size: NA; v_call: TRBV4-1; j_call: TRBJ2-5; cdr3_nt: TGCGCCAGCAGCCAGGAAGCGGGGGCTCATGAGACCCAGTACTTC; cdr3_aa: CASSQEAGAHETQYF
d_call: NA; clone_size: NA; v_call: TRBV7-3; j_call: TRBJ2-3; cdr3_nt: TGTGCCAGCAGCCACCACCTTATACAGGGTAGAGTCACAGATACGCAGTATTTT; cdr3_aa: CASSHHLIQGRVTDTQYF
d_call: NA; clone_size: NA; v_call: TRBV6-2/TRBV6-3; j_call: TRBJ2-3; cdr3_nt: TGTGCCAGCAGTTACGTGCACATCATCACCACAGATACGCAGTATTTT; cdr3_aa: CASSYVHIITTDTQYF
d_call: NA; clone_size: NA; v_call: TRBV4-3; j_call: TRBJ1-3; cdr3_nt: TGCGCCAGCAGCCAACTAAGCATAGCCGGAAACACCATATATTTT; cdr3_aa: CASSQLSIAGNTIYF
d_call: NA; clone_size: NA; v_call: TRBV5-1; j_call: TRBJ2-7; cdr3_nt: TGCGCCAGCAGCCGCTCGGGGGTCGAGCAGTACTTC; cdr3_aa: CASSRSGVEQYF
d_call: NA; clone_size: NA; v_call: TRBV14; j_call: TRBJ1-1; cdr3_nt: TGTGCCAGCAGACTGTCCCGAAGCACTGAAGCTTTCTTT; cdr3_aa: CASRLSRSTEAFF
d_call: TRBD2; clone_size: NA; v_call: TRBV7-2; j_call: TRBJ2-2; cdr3_nt: TGTGCCAGCAGCTTAGCACTAGCGGGGAACACCGGGGAGCTGTTTTTT; cdr3_aa: CASSLALAGNTGELFF
d_call: NA; clone_size: NA; v_call: TRBV6-5; j_call: TRBJ1-2; cdr3_nt: TGTGCCAGCAGGCGACAGACTAACTATGGCTACACCTTC; cdr3_aa: CASRRQTNYGYTF
d_call: TRBD1; clone_size: NA; v_call: TRBV2; j_call: TRBJ1-3; cdr3_nt: TGTGCCAGCAGTGACAGACAGGGGCCTGGAAACACCATATATTTT; cdr3_aa: CASSDRQGPGNTIYF
d_call: NA; clone_size: NA; v_call: TRBV3-1/TRBV3-2; j_call: TRBJ2-3; cdr3_nt: TGTGCCAGCAGCTACAGGACAGGCACAGATACGCAGTATTTT; cdr3_aa: CASSYRTGTDTQYF
d_call: TRBD1; clone_size: NA; v_call: TRBV3-1/TRBV3-2; j_call: TRBJ2-5; cdr3_nt: TGTGCCAGCAGCCAGACACAGGGGGAGACCCAGTACTTC; cdr3_aa: CASSQTQGETQYF
d_call: TRBD2; clone_size: NA; v_call: TRBV5-1; j_call: TRBJ2-1; cdr3_nt: TGCGCCAGCAGCTTGGGACTAGCGGCTTCCTACAATGAGCAGTTCTTC; cdr3_aa: CASSLGLAASYNEQFF
d_call: NA; clone_size: NA; v_call: TRBV20-1; j_call: TRBJ1-1; cdr3_nt: TGCAGTGCTAGTATTAGCCGAACTGAAGCTTTCTTT; cdr3_aa: CSASISRTEAFF
d_call: TRBD1; clone_size: NA; v_call: TRBV4-2; j_call: TRBJ1-4; cdr3_nt: TGTGCCAGCAGCCCCCCGGGACAGGGGGCAACTAATGAAAAACTGTTTTTT; cdr3_aa: CASSPPGQGATNEKLFF
d_call: NA; clone_size: NA; v_call: TRBV30; j_call: TRBJ2-7; cdr3_nt: TGTGCCTGGAGCGTGGAGGCCCCCGCCGAGCAGTACTTC; cdr3_aa: CAWSVEAPAEQYF
d_call: NA; clone_size: NA; v_call: TRBV19; j_call: TRBJ1-5; cdr3_nt: TGTGCCAGTAGTATAGCAGGGCTTAGACAGCCCCAGCATTTT; cdr3_aa: CASSIAGLRQPQHF
d_call: NA; clone_size: NA; v_call: TRBV5-6; j_call: TRBJ1-1; cdr3_nt: TGTGCCAGCAGCCCGCTATTAACGGACACTGAAGCTTTCTTT; cdr3_aa: CASSPLLTDTEAFF
d_call: TRBD1; clone_size: NA; v_call: TRBV19; j_call: TRBJ1-5; cdr3_nt: TGTGCCAGTAGTATTACAGGGGGTAACCAGCCCCAGCATTTT; cdr3_aa: CASSITGGNQPQHF
d_call: NA; clone_size: NA; v_call: TRBV10-3; j_call: TRBJ1-4; cdr3_nt: TGTGCCATCAGTGATTTGGGGGCGGGTGAAAAACTGTTTTTT; cdr3_aa: CAISDLGAGEKLFF
d_call: NA; clone_size: NA; v_call: TRBV30; j_call: TRBJ1-5; cdr3_nt: TGTGCCTGTACGTCTGGGCCCAATCAGCCCCAGCATTTT; cdr3_aa: CACTSGPNQPQHF
d_call: NA; clone_size: medium-sized; v_call: TRBV2; j_call: TRBJ2-7; cdr3_nt: TGTGCCAGCAGTGCAGGACAGCCAACCTACGAGCAGTACTTC; cdr3_aa: CASSAGQPTYEQYF
d_call: NA; clone_size: NA; v_call: TRBV6-5; j_call: TRBJ1-5; cdr3_nt: TGTGCCAGCAGTTCCTCGGACAATAGCAATCAGCCCCAGCATTTT; cdr3_aa: CASSSSDNSNQPQHF
d_call: NA; clone_size: few; v_call: TRBV6-1; j_call: TRBJ2-7; cdr3_nt: TGTGCCAGCAGTGAGGGCAGGGTGGACGAGCAGTACTTC; cdr3_aa: CASSEGRVDEQYF